This TCR beta chain is drawn from a study of T cells after yellow fever vaccination (dated by TCRdb to about 2019). At the level of the whole study: The SMART-Seq v4 Ultra Low Input RNA kit was used to prepare libraries from fractions with low cell numbers. Blood was collected at multiple timepoints before and after primary and secondary immunization, and bulk PBMC replicates and cell subsets were isolated. The cohort comprised two healthy male donors, one aged 18 to 30 and one aged 30 to 40 years. Bulk TCR alpha and beta repertoires were sequenced longitudinally to track T-cell clones before and after primary and booster YFV17D yellow fever vaccination.

The CDR3, cysteine through phenylalanine, is 15 amino acids long. The entry retains the CDR3 DNA only, 45 bases that are in frame from base 1. V and J are truncated by 0 bases and 6 bases respectively, leaving an intervening sequence of 13 bases. CDR1 and CDR2, per the germline V gene, are SGHDT and YYEEEE. On the study overall, not on this receptor specifically: Compared with the primary T-cell response, the secondary T-cell response was faster but weaker, reaching its peak on day 5 rather than on day 15. Because only two donors were included in the study, the extent to which the findings can be generalized is limited. FACS-sorted repertoires could contain abundant contaminating clonotypes from the bulk population, so computational filtering was required. Most clones expanded after primary vaccination (about 96% of CD4 and over 80% of CD8) were re-detected after the booster, suggesting that broad memory maintenance occurred. A small fraction of clonotypes showed up in both the CD4 and CD8 compartments, probably as a result of convergent recombination.

The sample's treatment or condition label, in plain terms: live attenuated yellow fever vaccine strain. A standard Ficoll-Paque protocol was used to isolate PBMCs from peripheral blood. Dynabeads CD4 and CD8 positive selection kits were used to isolate CD4 and CD8 T-cell fractions. TriZol was used to extract RNA from bulk PBMCs, CD4 and CD8 fractions, and dextramer-positive and dextramer-negative fractions. This clonotype was observed many times. The antigen this receptor binds is unknown. The input lacks base qualities; no much larger clone sits a single base away. The data were produced on an Illumina NovaSeq 6000. TCR cDNA was synthesized by 5'RACE template switching, which introduced a universal primer site and unique molecular identifiers. cDNA synthesis was primed from both the TCR alpha and TCR beta constant segments. Two PCR steps were used to amplify libraries, with sample barcodes and sequencing adapters being added in the second step. Sequencing of the libraries was done on either Illumina HiSeq 2500 (2x100 bp) or NovaSeq (2x150 bp). The study's processing was this. MIGEC handled demultiplexing of reads and collapsing into UMI consensus sequences, while MiXCR performed V(D)J alignment. Vaccine-responding clonotypes were defined with edgeR using replicate PBMC samples, requiring FDR below 0.01 and a log2 fold change above 5 up to day 15. Each bulk clonotype received a CD4 or CD8 identity based on whether the sequenced CD4 or CD8 repertoire contained that clonotype at higher abundance. TCRdb took the public reads, trimmed them with fastp at Q25, ran MiXCR for clone calling and kept in-frame beta chains. Identical CDR3 protein sequences are pooled into one entry, listed with their most common genes and DNA. The authors' filters were not applied to this entry. Within this sample are about 340,000 distinct CDR3 sequences, with under 15% of them counted one time only. Roughly 3% of the sample comes from the top ten.

The chain couples TRBV5-6 to TRBJ2-1, with an unclear D gene assignment. This TCR was sampled from a man in his late teens or twenties who received the YFV17D yellow fever vaccine. The source material was CD4+ T cells sorted from PBMCs, sampled 15 days after the yellow fever booster vaccination. In nucleotide form, the sequence is TGTGCCAGCAGCTTGGCTTTTAGGGTCGCCAATGAGCAGTTCTTC. Its coded protein is CASSLAFRVANEQFF.